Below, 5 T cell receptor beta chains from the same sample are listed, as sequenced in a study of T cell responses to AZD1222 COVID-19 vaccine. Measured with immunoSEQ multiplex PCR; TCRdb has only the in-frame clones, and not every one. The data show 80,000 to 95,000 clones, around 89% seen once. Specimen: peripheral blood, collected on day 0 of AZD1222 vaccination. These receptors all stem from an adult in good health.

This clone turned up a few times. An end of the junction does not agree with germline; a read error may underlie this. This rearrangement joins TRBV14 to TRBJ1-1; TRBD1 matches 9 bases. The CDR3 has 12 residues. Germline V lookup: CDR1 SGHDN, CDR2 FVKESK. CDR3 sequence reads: CASSPGGTGRVF. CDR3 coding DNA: TGTGCCAGCAGCCCAGGAGGGACAGGGAGGGTCTTT.

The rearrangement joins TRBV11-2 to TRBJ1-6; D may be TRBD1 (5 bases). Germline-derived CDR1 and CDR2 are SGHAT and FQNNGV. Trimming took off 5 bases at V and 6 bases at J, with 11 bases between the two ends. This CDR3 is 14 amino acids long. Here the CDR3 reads CASSPPGVNSPLHF. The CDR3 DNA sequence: TGTGCCAGCAGCCCGCCGGGGGTTAATTCACCCCTCCACTTT.

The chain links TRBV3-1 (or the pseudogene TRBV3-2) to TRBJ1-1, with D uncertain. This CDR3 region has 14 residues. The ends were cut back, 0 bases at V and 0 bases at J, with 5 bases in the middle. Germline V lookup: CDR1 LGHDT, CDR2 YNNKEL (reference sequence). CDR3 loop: CASSQDSLNTEAFF. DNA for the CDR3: TGTGCCAGCAGCCAAGATTCGCTGAACACTGAAGCTTTCTTT.

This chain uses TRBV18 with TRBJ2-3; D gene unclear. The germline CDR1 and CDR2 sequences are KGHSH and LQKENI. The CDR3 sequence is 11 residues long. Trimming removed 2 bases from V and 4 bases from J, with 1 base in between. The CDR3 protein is CASSPSDTQYF. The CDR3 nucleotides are TGTGCCAGCTCACCATCAGATACGCAGTATTTT.

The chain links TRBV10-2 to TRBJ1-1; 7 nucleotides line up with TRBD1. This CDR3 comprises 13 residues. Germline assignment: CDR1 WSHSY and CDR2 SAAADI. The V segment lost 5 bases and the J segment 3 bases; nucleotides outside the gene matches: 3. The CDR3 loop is CASSFTGDTEAFF. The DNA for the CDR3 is TGCGCCAGCAGTTTTACAGGGGACACTGAAGCTTTCTTT.